This T cell receptor beta chain was sequenced in a study of control samples from healthy donors and cancer patients. This CDR3 has 15 amino acids. Germline-derived CDR1 and CDR2 are SGHTS and YDEGEE. The germline V and J ends were trimmed by 5 bases and 8 bases, with 23 bases remaining between them. The repertoire was sequenced with immunoSEQ multiplex PCR; TCRdb's copy has only in-frame clones and lacks some. The sample includes around 41,000 clones, less than 95% seen only once; the top ten take about 24%. The specimen was blood. The sequence was obtained from a man between 60 and 70 years old in good health. J is TRBJ2-7 and V is TRBV5-8, with D perhaps TRBD2 (5 bases). Written as DNA, the CDR3 is TGTGCCAGCAGTCCAGGTCCTCATGGGAGCGCTCAGCAGTACTTC. It encodes CASSPGPHGSAQQYF.